The 21 T cell receptor beta chains presented below share a single source sample, sequenced in a study of glioma-infiltrating T cells. The iRepertoire nested amplicon-rescue multiplex PCR amplified TCR alpha and beta CDR3s from RNA. TCRdb independently ran MiXCR on the multiplex PCR reads; one entry per CDR3 protein. The sample carries a few hundred thousand distinct CDR3 sequences, less than 50% recorded once. Sequencing was done on a sample of glioma tissue, nonneoplastic brain tissue, or PBMCs (not recorded which). The source is a human donor with low-grade glioma or glioblastoma, undergoing nonglioma brain surgery, or in good health (not recorded which).

V and J are TRBV28 and TRBJ1-5; TRBD1 agrees at 7 bases. The V segment lost 5 bases and the J segment 7 bases; nucleotides outside the gene matches: 8. This CDR3 has 14 residues. Germline loops: CDR1 MDHEN, CDR2 SYDVKM. In DNA form, the CDR3 reads TGTGCCAGCAGTCCACAGGGGATGGGGCAGCCCCAGCATTTT. This codes for CASSPQGMGQPQHF.

The V and J genes are TRBV7-8 and TRBJ1-6, with TRBD1 matching over 8 bases. CDR1 and CDR2 (germline): SGHVS, FQNEAQ. V dropped 6 bases and J dropped 0; count of bases not matched to a gene: 4. The CDR3 has 16 residues. The CDR3 nucleotides read TGTGCCAGCAGGCAGGGGGCGGGCTCCTATAATTCACCCCTCCACTTT. As protein: CASRQGAGSYNSPLHF.

Of note for this clonotype: A much larger clone lies a single base off, so this may be a read error. V and J are TRBV28 and TRBJ1-5, with 12 bases matching TRBD1. The germline gives CDR1 MDHEN, CDR2 SYDVKM. This CDR3 spans 14 amino acids. V was pared by 10 bases and J by 9 bases, with 10 bases of the junction left unmatched. CDR3 protein: CATPGQGADRPQHF. The CDR3 DNA reads TGTGCCACCCCGGGACAGGGGGCAGATCGGCCCCAGCATTTT.

This clonotype showed up many times. Germline and junction disagree at one end, which may indicate a read error. The V and J genes are TRBV25-1 and TRBJ2-7, with D perhaps being TRBD1 or TRBD2 (6 bases each). Germline V gives CDR1 MGHDK, CDR2 SYGVNS. The CDR3 contains 14 residues. The CDR3 region has the DNA TGTGCCAGCAGCGAATGGGGGGCGAGGCACGAGCAGTACTTC. Amino acids: CASSEWGARHEQYF.

This chain uses TRBV20-1 with TRBJ2-5; D might be TRBD2 (6 bases). The V end was cut by 3 bases, the J end by 4 bases, with 18 bases between. Germline assignment: CDR1 DFQATT and CDR2 SNEGSKA (reference sequence). CDR3 length: 15 residues. This chain's CDR3 is CSASGAGWSSETQYF. The DNA of the CDR3 is TGCAGTGCTAGCGGAGCGGGTTGGTCGTCAGAGACCCAGTACTTC.

The gene calls are TRBV4-3 and TRBJ1-6; 7 nucleotides agree with TRBD1. CDR3 size: 18 residues. Germline lookup yields CDR1 LGHNA and CDR2 YSLEER. Trimming cost V 0 bases and J 6 bases; bases outside gene matches: 11. CDR3 loop: CASSQDPTGYQINSPLHF. Here the CDR3 DNA reads TGCGCCAGCAGCCAAGACCCGACAGGGTATCAAATTAATTCACCCCTCCACTTT.

The chain carries TRBV2 and TRBJ2-5; D is perhaps TRBD1 (5 bases). V lost 9 bases to trimming and J lost 2 bases, with 10 bases between them. The CDR3 runs 12 residues. CDR1 SNHLY and CDR2 FYNNEI come from the germline V gene. Here the CDR3 DNA reads TGTGCCAGGACAGTTATTCAAGAGACCCAGTACTTC. The encoded protein is CARTVIQETQYF.

V is TRBV5-1 and J is TRBJ2-1, with 8 positions matching TRBD2. Germline V lookup: CDR1 SGHRS, CDR2 YFSETQ. The CDR3 is 16 amino acids. The V segment lost 0 bases and the J segment 6 bases; nucleotides outside the gene matches: 8. DNA for the CDR3: TGCGCCAGCAGCTTGGAAGTAAGCGGGAGAGGCAATGAGCAGTTCTTC. Its translation is CASSLEVSGRGNEQFF.

Worth noting for this clonotype: This could be a read error, since a much larger clone is one nucleotide away. The gene calls are TRBV27 and TRBJ2-5; 10 bases agree with TRBD1. V was clipped by 5 bases and J by 6 bases; unmatched bases: 9. From germline, CDR1 is MNHEY and CDR2 SMNVEV (reference sequence). The CDR3 totals 15 residues. CDR3 residues: CASSPETGGRQTQYF. The CDR3 DNA sequence: TGTGCCAGCAGTCCAGAGACAGGGGGCCGACAGACCCAGTACTTC.

This clonotype occurred a few times. The chain is built from TRBV6-5 and TRBJ1-2, with a weak D call TRBD1 (6 bases). Per germline, CDR1 MNHEY and CDR2 SVGAGI. The CDR3 sequence is 16 residues long. V shed 0 bases and J shed 0 bases, with 11 bases lying between them. CDR3 coding DNA: TGTGCCAGCAGTTACTCGAAACAGGGAGCTAACTATGGCTACACCTTC. The encoded protein is CASSYSKQGANYGYTF.

Remarks on this clonotype: Possible read error: a much larger clone is one base away. V usage is TRBV6-1 and J usage is TRBJ1-5; no clear D gene. Germline-derived CDR1 and CDR2 are MNHNS and SASEGT. Between the trimmed V and J ends, which lost 5 bases and 8 bases, there was a span of 25 bases. The CDR3 is 17 residues long. CDR3 sequence: CASSLGPAFEGTKPQHF. In DNA, the CDR3 is TGTGCCAGCAGTTTAGGGCCGGCTTTTGAGGGAACTAAGCCCCAGCATTTT.

V and J are TRBV27 and TRBJ2-7; the match to TRBD1 covers 12 bases. Germline V lookup: CDR1 MNHEY, CDR2 SMNVEV (reference sequence). Unmatched junction bases numbered 6, after V lost 5 bases and J lost 7 bases. The CDR3 sequence is 14 residues long. CDR3 loop: CASSTGTGGREQYF. CDR3 nucleotides: TGTGCCAGCAGTACCGGGACAGGGGGCCGGGAGCAGTACTTC.

Regarding this clonotype: Germline is not matched at one junction end, which may reflect a read error. The gene calls are TRBV7-2 and TRBJ1-5; D gene uncertain. Germline CDR1 reads SGHTA; CDR2 reads FQGNSA. The CDR3 consists of 12 residues. The CDR3 nucleotides are TGTGCCGGCAGCTCTCGCAATCAGCCCCAGCATTTT. It translates to CAGSSRNQPQHF.

This clonotype was counted many times. The chain combines TRBV27 with TRBJ1-4, with D perhaps TRBD1 (5 bases). V was pared by 7 bases and J by 5 bases, with 20 bases between. The germline V gene has CDR1 MNHEY and CDR2 SMNVEV (reference sequence). The CDR3 loop spans 16 amino acids. Here the CDR3 DNA reads TGTGCCAGCAAACCGGGGCTACGACTCGTAAATGAAAAACTGTTTTTT. It translates to CASKPGLRLVNEKLFF.

The sample holds a few counts of this clonotype. This chain uses TRBV11-2 with TRBJ2-3; no reliable D call. Trimming pared 5 bases from V and 4 bases from J, leaving 19 bases between. The CDR3 has 16 amino acids. The germline V gene encodes CDR1 SGHAT and CDR2 FQNNGV. The CDR3, as DNA: TGTGCCAGCAGCCGCAGGATAACGAGCAGCGCAGATACGCAGTATTTT. This codes for CASSRRITSSADTQYF.

The chain carries TRBV6-1 and TRBJ2-1, with 7 nucleotides matching TRBD2. The CDR3 totals 12 residues. Germline V gene data show CDR1 as MNHNS and CDR2 as SASEGT. V lost 10 bases, J lost 4 bases, and 4 bases stayed unmatched. Here the CDR3 DNA reads TGTGCCATCGGGAGGACGTACAATGAGCAGTTCTTC. Protein sequence: CAIGRTYNEQFF.

Points on this clonotype: The junction departs from germline at one end; a sequencing error may be responsible. V is TRBV7-9 and J is TRBJ2-3; TRBD1 or TRBD2 may be the D gene (5 bases each). CDR3 length equals 18 residues. Per the germline V gene, CDR1 is SEHNR and CDR2 is FQNEAQ (reference sequence). The DNA of the CDR3 is TGTGCCAGCCATTACCGTCAATTTGGGGGAATGATGACAGATGCGCAGTATTTT. Its protein product is CASHYRQFGGMMTDAQYF.

The rearrangement joins TRBV27 to TRBJ2-2; 9 positions agree with TRBD1. The germline V gene has CDR1 MNHEY and CDR2 SMNVEV (reference sequence). The CDR3 length is 14 residues. The junction had 1 base not matched to a gene; V was cut back by 2 bases and J by 6 bases. The CDR3 nucleotides are TGTGCCAGCAGTTTAACAGGGGGCCCCGGGGAGCTGTTTTTT. This gives the protein CASSLTGGPGELFF.

Concerning this clonotype itself: A read error may be the cause here, since a much bigger clone is one base away. The rearrangement uses TRBV25-1 and TRBJ2-1, with 7 bases matching TRBD2. V lost 3 bases, J lost 10 bases, and 6 bases stayed unmatched. The germline gives CDR1 MGHDK, CDR2 SYGVNS. The CDR3 sequence is 13 residues long. For the CDR3, the DNA is TGTGCCAGCAGTGAGGGGGGGAGGTACGAGCAGTTCTTC. Translated: CASSEGGRYEQFF.

The CDR3 nucleotides are TGTGCCAGCAGCCCAGGGGTGACAGGGGATGGCTACACCTTC. Translating gives CASSPGVTGDGYTF. This chain connects TRBV7-9 to TRBJ1-2; 8 nucleotides align to TRBD1. V shed 5 bases and J 6 bases; nucleotides not matched to a gene: 8. CDR1 and CDR2 from the germline V gene are SEHNR and FQNEAQ (reference sequence). The CDR3 runs to 14 residues.

This clonotype turned up a few times. The chain has TRBV24-1 and TRBJ1-5, with a weak D call TRBD1 (5 bases). Trimming removed 2 bases from V and 3 bases from J, with 10 bases in between. This CDR3 has 15 amino acids. Germline-derived CDR1 and CDR2 are KGHDR and SFDVKD. DNA for the CDR3: TGTGCCACCAGTGATTCGACAGTCCCCAATCAGCCCCAGCATTTT. Amino acid sequence: CATSDSTVPNQPQHF.